Below, 23 T cell receptor beta chains from the same sample are listed, as sequenced in a study of shared clonotypes between healthy human individuals. CD45RO-negative, CCR7-selected cells formed the naive CD8 fraction, which excluded terminally differentiated effector memory CD45RA+ cells. TCRdb's table, derived via immunoSEQ multiplex PCR, lists solely in-frame clones and lacks some. This table has more than 2 million clones, 93% appearing once. The specimen was naive CD8+ T cells from PBMCs. These receptors came from a man younger than 30 in good health. Some clones in this sample may be carry-over from other donors' samples.

The chain has TRBV30 and TRBJ2-7, with 8 bases aligning to TRBD2. The CDR3 runs to 12 residues. V lost 3 bases and J lost 4; bases outside the gene matches: 2. Germline V gene sequence: CDR1 GTSNPN, CDR2 SVGIG (reference sequence). The CDR3 spells CAWRTSEYEQYF. CDR3 nucleotide sequence: TGTGCCTGGAGGACTAGCGAATACGAGCAGTACTTC.

Worth noting for this clone: A read error may account for a junction end that differs from germline. This CDR3 is CASTLAGSPETQYF. The DNA of the CDR3 is TGTGCCAGCACCTTAGCGGGATCCCCAGAGACCCAGTACTTC. The chain links TRBV7-9 to TRBJ2-5; 8 nucleotides agree with TRBD2. Germline CDR1 and CDR2: SEHNR and FQNEAQ (reference sequence). CDR3 length: 14 amino acids.

The chain has TRBV7-9 and TRBJ2-1, with D perhaps matching TRBD2 (5 bases). This CDR3 spans 14 amino acids. V lost 7 bases and J lost 2, with 12 bases in between. CDR1 is SEHNR, CDR2 FQNEAQ, per germline (reference sequence). The CDR3 DNA sequence: TGTGCCAGCACACTTACCGGGACCTACAATGAGCAGTTCTTC. This translates into CASTLTGTYNEQFF. Complete variable domain (other parts from reference TRBV7-9 and TRBJ2-1): DTGVSQNPRHKITKRGQNVTFRCDPISEHNRLYWYRQTLGQGPEFLTYFQNEAQLEKSRLLSDRFSAERPKGSFSTLEIQRTEQGDSAMYLCASTLTGTYNEQFFGPGTRLTVL.

This clone has a single count. J is TRBJ2-1 and V is TRBV28; D gene uncertain. V lost 4 bases, J lost 9 bases, and 10 bases lay in between. CDR3 length equals 12 residues. Germline CDR1 is MDHEN and CDR2 is SYDVKM. The CDR3 DNA sequence: TGTGCCAGCAGTTCAAGACTGACTGAGCAGTTCTTC. Its protein is CASSSRLTEQFF. The full variable domain, completed using reference TRBV28 and TRBJ2-1, is DVKVTQSSRYLVKRTGEKVFLECVQDMDHENMFWYRQDPGLGLRLIYFSYDVKMKEKGDIPEGYSVSREKKERFSLILESASTNQTSMYLCASSSRLTEQFFGPGTRLTVL.

This clone was observed once. The J gene is TRBJ2-3, the V gene TRBV19; 10 bases are a match to TRBD2. V was pared by 11 bases and J by 5 bases, with 7 bases of the junction left unmatched. Germline-derived CDR1 and CDR2 are LNHDA and SQIVND (reference sequence). This CDR3 is 13 amino acids long. The CDR3 DNA reads TGTGCCGGGGGGGGGACTAGCGTAGATACGCAGTATTTT. Protein product: CAGGGTSVDTQYF.

The chain has TRBV9 and TRBJ1-3, with unresolved D. CDR3 size: 16 residues. V was clipped by 1 base and J by 8 bases, with 19 bases between them. CDR1 SGDLS and CDR2 YYNGEE come from the germline V gene. This chain's CDR3 is CASSVSPGRQIDTIYF. The CDR3 DNA reads as TGTGCCAGCAGCGTATCTCCAGGACGGCAGATAGACACCATATATTTT.

The V and J genes are TRBV9 and TRBJ2-6, with D possibly matching TRBD2 (5 bases). Germline V gene data show CDR1 as SGDLS and CDR2 as YYNGEE. V was clipped by 1 base and J by 3 bases, with 11 bases between them. This CDR3 comprises 16 residues. The chain's CDR3 is CASSVSRVGGANVLTF. DNA for the CDR3: TGTGCCAGCAGCGTATCGAGGGTTGGTGGGGCCAACGTCCTGACTTTC.

The chain uses TRBV4-1 and TRBJ1-2; D not certain. Trimming stripped 1 base from V and 6 bases from J, with 18 bases between. This CDR3 is 16 amino acids long. Germline loops: CDR1 MGHRA, CDR2 YSYEKL. This chain's CDR3 is CASSQAPNSVIHGYTF. Here the CDR3 DNA reads TGCGCCAGCAGCCAAGCACCTAATAGTGTTATCCATGGCTACACCTTC.

The V gene is TRBV4-3, the J gene TRBJ2-7; the D gene is possibly TRBD2 (6 bases). The CDR3 is 14 residues long. Germline V gene lookup returns CDR1 LGHNA and CDR2 YSLEER. Trimming cost V 7 bases and J 4 bases, with 17 bases left between them. The DNA for the CDR3 is TGCGCCAGCAAAGGAAGTAGCGGCTCTTACGAGCAGTACTTC. As protein: CASKGSSGSYEQYF.

The CDR3, as DNA: TGCGCCAGCAGCCAGGGGTCCTTGGACACTGAAGCTTTCTTT. It codes for CASSQGSLDTEAFF. V usage is TRBV4-1 and J usage is TRBJ1-1; D gene unclear. This CDR3 is built from 14 residues. Deletions cut 3 bases from V and 3 bases from J, with 11 bases between. Germline assignment: CDR1 MGHRA and CDR2 YSYEKL.

V usage is TRBV5-1 and J usage is TRBJ2-7; D is undetermined. The V gene's germline CDR1 is SGHRS and CDR2 YFSETQ. The CDR3 spans 13 residues. Trimming pared 3 bases from V and 6 bases from J, leaving 13 bases between. The CDR3 DNA is TGCGCCAGCAGCTCATCTACACCGCCCGAGCAGTACTTC. Translated, it gives CASSSSTPPEQYF.

J is TRBJ2-2 and V is TRBV6-6; TRBD1 might be the D (6 bases). This CDR3 has 14 amino acids. Looked up from germline, CDR1 is MNHNY and CDR2 is SVGAGI (reference sequence). Between the trimmed V and J ends, which lost 6 bases and 1 base, there was a span of 9 bases. CDR3 amino acids: CASSQQGNTGELFF. CDR3 coding DNA: TGTGCCAGCAGCCAACAGGGGAACACCGGGGAGCTGTTTTTT.

V is TRBV7-2 and J is TRBJ2-7; D not certain. The CDR3 has 13 residues. Germline assignment: CDR1 SGHTA and CDR2 FQGNSA. Trimming pared 4 bases from V and 3 bases from J, leaving 10 bases between. The CDR3 sequence: CASSSSHGYEQYF. CDR3 bases: TGTGCCAGCAGCTCCTCCCATGGCTACGAGCAGTACTTC.

The chain has TRBV7-9 and TRBJ1-1, with 10 positions matching TRBD1. The ends lost 7 bases at V and 3 bases at J; junction bases unmatched: 14. CDR3 length equals 17 residues. Germline V gene sequence: CDR1 SEHNR, CDR2 FQNEAQ (reference sequence). In DNA form, the CDR3 reads TGTGCCAGCACCACGACAGGGGGCTTTGGATCGGACACTGAAGCTTTCTTT. It codes for CASTTTGGFGSDTEAFF.

The chain is built from TRBV27 and TRBJ2-3; D uncertain. V dropped 5 bases and J dropped 2 bases, with 14 bases sitting between them. This CDR3 contains 15 residues. Germline V gives CDR1 MNHEY, CDR2 SMNVEV (reference sequence). CDR3 DNA: TGTGCCAGCAGTCCCCTGGGGTGGACCACAGATACGCAGTATTTT. Protein: CASSPLGWTTDTQYF.

V and J are TRBV27 and TRBJ2-7, with 12 bases that match TRBD2. CDR1 MNHEY and CDR2 SMNVEV come from the germline V gene (reference sequence). V was clipped by 6 bases and J by 2 bases; unmatched bases: 8. The CDR3 spans 16 residues. The CDR3 DNA sequence: TGTGCCAGCAGCCCTAGACTAGCGGGAGTCGCCTACGAGCAGTACTTC. Translation gives CASSPRLAGVAYEQYF.

This rearrangement joins TRBV7-8 to TRBJ2-7, with a tentative D call TRBD2 (6 bases). The CDR3 totals 15 residues. Looked up from germline, CDR1 is SGHVS and CDR2 is FQNEAQ. Trimming took off 5 bases at V and 3 bases at J, with 17 bases between the two ends. The CDR3 region is CASSTQGLLGYEQYF. The CDR3 DNA is TGTGCCAGCAGCACCCAGGGACTCCTAGGCTACGAGCAGTACTTC.

The chain has TRBV11-2 and TRBJ1-2; 7 nucleotides match TRBD1. Germline lookup yields CDR1 SGHAT and CDR2 FQNNGV. The V segment lost 4 bases and the J segment 8 bases; nucleotides outside the gene matches: 7. This CDR3 contains 13 residues. The CDR3 is CASSSDRVDGYTF. CDR3 sequence (DNA): TGTGCCAGCAGCTCCGACAGGGTGGACGGCTACACCTTC.

The chain joins TRBV10-3 to TRBJ2-1; 7 bases align to TRBD1. Germline V gene lookup returns CDR1 ENHRY and CDR2 SYGVKD. J lost 5 bases, V lost 4 bases, and 5 bases had no gene match. The CDR3 spans 14 residues. Here the CDR3 reads CAISGATGDNEQFF. The CDR3 coding sequence is TGTGCCATCAGTGGGGCAACAGGGGACAATGAGCAGTTCTTC.

The V and J genes are TRBV5-1 and TRBJ1-1; 10 bases are a match to TRBD1. This CDR3 is 17 amino acids long. Trimming cost V 1 base and J 0 bases; bases outside gene matches: 6. Germline V lookup: CDR1 SGHRS, CDR2 YFSETQ. The CDR3: CASSLPETGGLNTEAFF. The CDR3 DNA reads as TGCGCCAGCAGCTTGCCTGAGACAGGGGGCTTGAACACTGAAGCTTTCTTT.

This clone appeared a few times. The gene calls are TRBV7-9 and TRBJ1-4, with 8 bases that match TRBD1. This CDR3 has 15 residues. Germline V gene lookup returns CDR1 SEHNR and CDR2 FQNEAQ (reference sequence). J lost 8 bases, V lost 4 bases, and 9 bases had no gene match. CDR3 DNA sequence: TGTGCCAGCAGCTCCTCAGGGGGCGAGTGGGAAAAACTGTTTTTT. Translated: CASSSSGGEWEKLFF.

The table lists this clone with a count of one. The rearrangement joins TRBV11-2 to TRBJ2-3, with TRBD2 matching 8 bases. The ends lost 5 bases at V and 3 bases at J; junction bases unmatched: 10. From germline, CDR1 is SGHAT and CDR2 FQNNGV. The CDR3 loop spans 16 amino acids. This CDR3 is CASSGRIAGQTDTQYF. The CDR3 bases are TGTGCCAGCAGCGGTCGGATAGCGGGGCAGACAGATACGCAGTATTTT.

J is TRBJ2-7 and V is TRBV28, with D perhaps TRBD1 or TRBD2 (5 bases each). Germline V gives CDR1 MDHEN, CDR2 SYDVKM. This CDR3 contains 14 residues. The V gene lost 1 base and the J gene lost 5 bases, with 12 bases spanning the gap. CDR3 nucleotides: TGTGCCAGCAGTTTATATTCAGGGACCCACGAGCAGTACTTC. Translation: CASSLYSGTHEQYF.